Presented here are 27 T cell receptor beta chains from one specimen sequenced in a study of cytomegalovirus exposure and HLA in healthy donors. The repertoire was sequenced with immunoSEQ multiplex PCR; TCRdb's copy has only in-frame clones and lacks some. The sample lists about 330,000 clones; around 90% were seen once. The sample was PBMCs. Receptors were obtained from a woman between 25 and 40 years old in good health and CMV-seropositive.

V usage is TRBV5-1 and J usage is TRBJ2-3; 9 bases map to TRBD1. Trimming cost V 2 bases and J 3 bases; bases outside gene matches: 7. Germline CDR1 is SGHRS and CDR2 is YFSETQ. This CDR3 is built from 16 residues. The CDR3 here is CASSLPGQGGTDTQYF. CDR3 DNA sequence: TGCGCCAGCAGCTTACCGGGACAGGGAGGGACAGATACGCAGTATTTT.

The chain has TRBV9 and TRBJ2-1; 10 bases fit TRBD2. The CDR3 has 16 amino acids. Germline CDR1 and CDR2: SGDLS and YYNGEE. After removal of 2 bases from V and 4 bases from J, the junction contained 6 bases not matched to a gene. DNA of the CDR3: TGTGCCAGCAGCGTGAACGGACTAGCGGATTACAATGAGCAGTTCTTC. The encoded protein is CASSVNGLADYNEQFF.

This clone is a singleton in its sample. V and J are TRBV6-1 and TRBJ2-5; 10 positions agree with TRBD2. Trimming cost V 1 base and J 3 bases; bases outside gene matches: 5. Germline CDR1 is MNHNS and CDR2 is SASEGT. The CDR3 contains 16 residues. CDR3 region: CASSEGGTSGEETQYF. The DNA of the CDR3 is TGTGCCAGCAGTGAAGGTGGAACTAGCGGGGAAGAGACCCAGTACTTC.

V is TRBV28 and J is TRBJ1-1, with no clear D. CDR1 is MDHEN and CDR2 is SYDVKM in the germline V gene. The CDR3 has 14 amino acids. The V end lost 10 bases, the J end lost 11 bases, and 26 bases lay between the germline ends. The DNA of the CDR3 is TGTGCCACCGAGGGCAGCCACATGATTAATATCGCTTTCTTT. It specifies CATEGSHMINIAFF. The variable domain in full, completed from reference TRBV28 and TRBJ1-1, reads DVKVTQSSRYLVKRTGEKVFLECVQDMDHENMFWYRQDPGLGLRLIYFSYDVKMKEKGDIPEGYSVSREKKERFSLILESASTNQTSMYLCATEGSHMINIAFFGQGTRLTVV.

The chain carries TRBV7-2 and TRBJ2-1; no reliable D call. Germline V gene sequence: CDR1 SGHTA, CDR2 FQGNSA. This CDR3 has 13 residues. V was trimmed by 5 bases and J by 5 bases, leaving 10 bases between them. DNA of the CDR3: TGTGCCAGCAGCCTACCCGTCGACAATGAGCAGTTCTTC. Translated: CASSLPVDNEQFF.

CDR3 region: CASSTGEGPNYGYTF. The CDR3, as DNA: TGTGCCAGCAGTACAGGGGAAGGGCCCAACTATGGCTACACCTTC. This chain uses TRBV6-5 with TRBJ1-2; 7 nucleotides agree with TRBD1. The germline V gene has CDR1 MNHEY and CDR2 SVGAGI. V shed 5 bases, J shed 2 bases, and the junction held 8 bases outside the gene matches. The CDR3 loop spans 15 amino acids.

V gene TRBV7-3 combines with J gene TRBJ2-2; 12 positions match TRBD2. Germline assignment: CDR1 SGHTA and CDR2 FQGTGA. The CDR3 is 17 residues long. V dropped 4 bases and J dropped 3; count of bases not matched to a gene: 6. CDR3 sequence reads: CASSSGLAGWDTGELFF. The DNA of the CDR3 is TGTGCCAGCAGCTCCGGACTAGCGGGATGGGACACCGGGGAGCTGTTTTTT.

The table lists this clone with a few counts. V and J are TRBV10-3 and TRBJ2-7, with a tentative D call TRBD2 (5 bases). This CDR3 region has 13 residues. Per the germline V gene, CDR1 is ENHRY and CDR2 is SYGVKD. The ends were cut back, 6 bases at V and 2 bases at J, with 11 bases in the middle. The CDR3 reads CAIREDSPYEQYF. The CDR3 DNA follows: TGTGCCATCAGGGAGGATTCCCCCTACGAGCAGTACTTC.

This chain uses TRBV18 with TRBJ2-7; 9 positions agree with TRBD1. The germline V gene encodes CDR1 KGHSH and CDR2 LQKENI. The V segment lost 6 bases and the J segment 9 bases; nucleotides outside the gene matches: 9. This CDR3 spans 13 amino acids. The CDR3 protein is CASSDDTGGRQYF. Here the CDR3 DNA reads TGTGCCAGCTCGGACGATACAGGGGGCCGGCAGTACTTC.

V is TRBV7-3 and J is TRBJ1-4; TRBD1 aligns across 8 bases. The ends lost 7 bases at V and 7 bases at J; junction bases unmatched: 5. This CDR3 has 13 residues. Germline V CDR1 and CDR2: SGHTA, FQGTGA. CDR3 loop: CASNRGKSEKLFF. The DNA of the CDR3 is TGTGCCAGCAACAGGGGGAAGAGTGAAAAACTGTTTTTT.

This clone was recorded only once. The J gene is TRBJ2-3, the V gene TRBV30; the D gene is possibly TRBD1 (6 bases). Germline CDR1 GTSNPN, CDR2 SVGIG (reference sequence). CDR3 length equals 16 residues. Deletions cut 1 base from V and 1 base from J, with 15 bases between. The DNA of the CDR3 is TGTGCCTGGAGTGCAGGGGCGGTGGGGGGCACAGATACGCAGTATTTT. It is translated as CAWSAGAVGGTDTQYF.

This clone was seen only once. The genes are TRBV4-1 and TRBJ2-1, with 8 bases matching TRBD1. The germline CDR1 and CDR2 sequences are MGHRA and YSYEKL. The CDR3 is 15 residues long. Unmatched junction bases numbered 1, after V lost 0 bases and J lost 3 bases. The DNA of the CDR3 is TGCGCCAGCAGCCAAGAGGGACAGGACTACAATGAGCAGTTCTTC. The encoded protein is CASSQEGQDYNEQFF.

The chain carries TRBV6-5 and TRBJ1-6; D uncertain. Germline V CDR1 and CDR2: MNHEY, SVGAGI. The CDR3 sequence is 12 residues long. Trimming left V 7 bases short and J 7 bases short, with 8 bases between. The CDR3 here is CASNGVNSPLHF. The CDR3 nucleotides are TGTGCCAGCAACGGCGTCAATTCACCCCTCCACTTT.

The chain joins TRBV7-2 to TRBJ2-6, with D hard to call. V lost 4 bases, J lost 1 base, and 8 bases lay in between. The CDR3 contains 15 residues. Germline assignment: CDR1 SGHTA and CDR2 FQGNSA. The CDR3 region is CASSSSGSGANVLTF. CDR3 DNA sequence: TGTGCCAGCAGCTCATCGGGTTCTGGGGCCAACGTCCTGACTTTC.

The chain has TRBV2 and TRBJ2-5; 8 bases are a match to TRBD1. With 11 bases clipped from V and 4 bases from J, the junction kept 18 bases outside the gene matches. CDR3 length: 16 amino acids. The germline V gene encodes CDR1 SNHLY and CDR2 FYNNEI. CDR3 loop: CAHSFILGQERETQYF. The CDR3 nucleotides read TGTGCCCACTCATTCATCTTGGGACAGGAAAGAGAGACCCAGTACTTC.

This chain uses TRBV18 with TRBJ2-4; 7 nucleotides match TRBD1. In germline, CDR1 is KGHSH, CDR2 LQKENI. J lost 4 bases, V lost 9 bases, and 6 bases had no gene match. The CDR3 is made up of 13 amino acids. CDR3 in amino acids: CASRQGAKNIQYF. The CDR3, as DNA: TGTGCCAGTCGACAGGGTGCAAAAAACATTCAGTACTTC.

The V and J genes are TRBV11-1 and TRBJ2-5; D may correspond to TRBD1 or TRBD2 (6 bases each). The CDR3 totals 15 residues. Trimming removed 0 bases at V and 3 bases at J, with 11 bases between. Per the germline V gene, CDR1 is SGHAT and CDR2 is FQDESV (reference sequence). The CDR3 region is CASSLARGPKETQYF. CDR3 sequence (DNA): TGTGCCAGCAGCTTAGCCCGGGGGCCAAAAGAGACCCAGTACTTC.

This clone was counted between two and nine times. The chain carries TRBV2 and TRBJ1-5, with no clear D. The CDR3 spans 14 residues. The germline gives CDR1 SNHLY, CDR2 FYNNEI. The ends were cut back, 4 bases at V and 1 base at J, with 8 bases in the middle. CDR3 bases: TGTGCCAGCAGTGGGACGACAAGCAATCAGCCCCAGCATTTT. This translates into CASSGTTSNQPQHF.

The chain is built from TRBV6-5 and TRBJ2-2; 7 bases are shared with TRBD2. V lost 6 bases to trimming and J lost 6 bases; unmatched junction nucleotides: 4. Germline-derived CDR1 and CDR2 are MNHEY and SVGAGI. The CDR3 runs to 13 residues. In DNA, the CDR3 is TGTGCCAGCAGCCCTGGGAGGGCCGGGGAGCTGTTTTTT. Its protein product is CASSPGRAGELFF.

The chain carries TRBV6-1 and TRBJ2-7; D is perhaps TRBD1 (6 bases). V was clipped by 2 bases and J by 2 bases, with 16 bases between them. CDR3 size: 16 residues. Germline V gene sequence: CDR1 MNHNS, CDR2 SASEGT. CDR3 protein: CASSEHPLDRTYEQYF. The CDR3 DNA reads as TGTGCCAGCAGTGAACATCCTCTGGACAGAACCTACGAGCAGTACTTC.

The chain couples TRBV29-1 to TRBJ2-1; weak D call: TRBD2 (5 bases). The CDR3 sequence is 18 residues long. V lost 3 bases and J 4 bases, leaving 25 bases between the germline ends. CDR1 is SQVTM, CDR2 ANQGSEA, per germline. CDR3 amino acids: CSVDCGLLDAERYNEQFF. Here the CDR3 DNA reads TGCAGCGTTGATTGCGGGCTGCTGGACGCTGAAAGATACAATGAGCAGTTCTTC.

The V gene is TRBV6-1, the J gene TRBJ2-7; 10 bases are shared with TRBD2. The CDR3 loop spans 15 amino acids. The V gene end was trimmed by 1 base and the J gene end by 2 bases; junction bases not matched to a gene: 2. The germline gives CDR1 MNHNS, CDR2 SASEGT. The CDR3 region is CASSEGAGGTYEQYF. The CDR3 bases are TGTGCCAGCAGTGAAGGAGCGGGAGGGACCTACGAGCAGTACTTC.

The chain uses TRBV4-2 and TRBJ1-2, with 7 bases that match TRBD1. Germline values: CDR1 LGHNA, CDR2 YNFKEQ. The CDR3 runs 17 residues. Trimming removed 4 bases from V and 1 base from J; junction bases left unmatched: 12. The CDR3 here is CASSLFRDRRFNYGYTF. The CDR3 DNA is TGTGCCAGCAGCCTCTTCCGGGACAGAAGATTTAACTATGGCTACACCTTC.

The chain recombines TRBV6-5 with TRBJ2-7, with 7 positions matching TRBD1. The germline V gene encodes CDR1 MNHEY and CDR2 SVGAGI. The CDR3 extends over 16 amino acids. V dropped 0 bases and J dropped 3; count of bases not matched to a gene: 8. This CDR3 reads CASSYSGTAYHYEQYF. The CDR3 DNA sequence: TGTGCCAGCAGTTACTCTGGGACAGCGTACCACTACGAGCAGTACTTC.

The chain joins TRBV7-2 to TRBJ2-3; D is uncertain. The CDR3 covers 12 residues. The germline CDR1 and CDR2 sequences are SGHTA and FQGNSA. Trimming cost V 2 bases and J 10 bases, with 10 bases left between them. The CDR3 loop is CASSLRAESQYF. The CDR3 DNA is TGTGCCAGCAGCTTAAGAGCTGAATCGCAGTATTTT.

The CDR3 DNA reads TGTGCCAGCAGATGGGTGGGGGAGACCCAGTACTTC. Protein: CASRWVGETQYF. The gene calls are TRBV2 and TRBJ2-5; D is undetermined. Germline CDR1 is SNHLY and CDR2 is FYNNEI. The CDR3 is made up of 12 amino acids. V dropped 6 bases and J dropped 5 bases, with 10 bases sitting between them.

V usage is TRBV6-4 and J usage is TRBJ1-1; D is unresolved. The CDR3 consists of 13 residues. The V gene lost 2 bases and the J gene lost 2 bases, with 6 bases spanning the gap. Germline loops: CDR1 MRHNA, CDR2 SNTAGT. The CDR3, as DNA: TGTGCCAGCAGTGACAGGGCTAACACTGAAGCTTTCTTT. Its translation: CASSDRANTEAFF.